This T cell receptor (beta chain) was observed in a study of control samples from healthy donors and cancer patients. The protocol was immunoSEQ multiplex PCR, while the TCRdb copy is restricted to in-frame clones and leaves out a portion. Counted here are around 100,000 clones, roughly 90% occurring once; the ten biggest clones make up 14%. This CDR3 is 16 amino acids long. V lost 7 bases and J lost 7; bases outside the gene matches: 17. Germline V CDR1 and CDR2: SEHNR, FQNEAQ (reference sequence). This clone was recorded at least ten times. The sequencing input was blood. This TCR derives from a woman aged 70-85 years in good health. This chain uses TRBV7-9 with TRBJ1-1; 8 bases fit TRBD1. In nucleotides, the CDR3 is TGTGCCAGCATAGGGGACCGGGACAGGTCATCTAATGAAGCTTTCTTT. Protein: CASIGDRDRSSNEAFF.